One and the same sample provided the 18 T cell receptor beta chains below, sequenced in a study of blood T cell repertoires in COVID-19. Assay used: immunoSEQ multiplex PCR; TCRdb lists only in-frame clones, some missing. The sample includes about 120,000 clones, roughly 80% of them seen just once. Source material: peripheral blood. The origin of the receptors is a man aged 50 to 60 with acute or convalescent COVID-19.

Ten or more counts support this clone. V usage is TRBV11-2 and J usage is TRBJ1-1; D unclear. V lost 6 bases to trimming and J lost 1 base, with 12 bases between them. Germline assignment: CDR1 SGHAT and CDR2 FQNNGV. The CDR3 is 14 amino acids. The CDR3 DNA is TGTGCCAGCAGGCCGGGAGGAGGGAACACTGAAGCTTTCTTT. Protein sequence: CASRPGGGNTEAFF.

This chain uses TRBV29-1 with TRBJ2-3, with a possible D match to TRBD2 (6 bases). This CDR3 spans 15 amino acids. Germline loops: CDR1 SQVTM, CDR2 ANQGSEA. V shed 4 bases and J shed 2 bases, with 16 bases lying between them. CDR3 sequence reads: CSVGGGGVVTDTQYF. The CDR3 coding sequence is TGCAGCGTTGGAGGAGGAGGGGTTGTCACAGATACGCAGTATTTT.

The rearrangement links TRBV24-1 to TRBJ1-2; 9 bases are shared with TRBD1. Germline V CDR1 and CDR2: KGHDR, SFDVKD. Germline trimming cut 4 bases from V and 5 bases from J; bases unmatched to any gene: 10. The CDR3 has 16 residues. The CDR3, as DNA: TGTGCCACCAGTGACCACCGGACAGGGGTCCTGTATGGCTACACCTTC. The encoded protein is CATSDHRTGVLYGYTF.

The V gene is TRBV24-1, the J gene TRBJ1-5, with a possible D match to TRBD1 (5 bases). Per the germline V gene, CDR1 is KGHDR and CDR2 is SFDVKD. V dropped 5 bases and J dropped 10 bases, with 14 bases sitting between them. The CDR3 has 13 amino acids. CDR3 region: CATSGGDLGPQHF. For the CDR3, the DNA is TGTGCCACCAGTGGGGGGGATTTGGGACCCCAGCATTTT.

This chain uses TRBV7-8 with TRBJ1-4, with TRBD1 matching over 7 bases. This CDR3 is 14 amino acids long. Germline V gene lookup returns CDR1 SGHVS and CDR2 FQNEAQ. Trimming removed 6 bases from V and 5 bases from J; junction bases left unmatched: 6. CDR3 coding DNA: TGTGCCAGCAGAGTTGCAGGGGGGAATGAAAAACTGTTTTTT. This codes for CASRVAGGNEKLFF.

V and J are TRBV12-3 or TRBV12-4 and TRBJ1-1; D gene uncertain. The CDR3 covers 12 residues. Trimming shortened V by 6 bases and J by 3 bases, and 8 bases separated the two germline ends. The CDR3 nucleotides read TGTGCCAGCAGGTTACAATACACTGAAGCTTTCTTT. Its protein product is CASRLQYTEAFF.

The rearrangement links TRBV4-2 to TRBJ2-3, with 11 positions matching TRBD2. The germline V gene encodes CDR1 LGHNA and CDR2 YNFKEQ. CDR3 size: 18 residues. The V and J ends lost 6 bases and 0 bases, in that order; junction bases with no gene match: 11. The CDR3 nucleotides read TGTGCCAGCAGAGGAGGGCTAGCGGGAGGTATAAGCACAGATACGCAGTATTTT. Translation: CASRGGLAGGISTDTQYF.

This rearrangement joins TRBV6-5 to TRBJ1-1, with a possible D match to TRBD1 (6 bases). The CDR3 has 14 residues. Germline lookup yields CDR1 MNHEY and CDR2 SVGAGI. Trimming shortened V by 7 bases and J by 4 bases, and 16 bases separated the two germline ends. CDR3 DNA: TGTGCCAGCAAAATCTCAGGGGAAGGCACTGAAGCTTTCTTT. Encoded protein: CASKISGEGTEAFF.

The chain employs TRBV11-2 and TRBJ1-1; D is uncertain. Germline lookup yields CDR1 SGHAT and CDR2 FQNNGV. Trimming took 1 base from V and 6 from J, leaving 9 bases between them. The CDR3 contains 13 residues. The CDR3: CASSLGPVAEAFF. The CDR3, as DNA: TGTGCCAGCAGCTTAGGTCCAGTCGCTGAAGCTTTCTTT.

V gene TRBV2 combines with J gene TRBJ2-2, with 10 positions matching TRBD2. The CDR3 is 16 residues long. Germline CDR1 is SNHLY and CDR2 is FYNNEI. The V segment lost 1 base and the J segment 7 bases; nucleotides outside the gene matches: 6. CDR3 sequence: CASSEVPAGGIGELFF. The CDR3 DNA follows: TGTGCCAGCAGTGAAGTTCCAGCGGGGGGGATCGGGGAGCTGTTTTTT.

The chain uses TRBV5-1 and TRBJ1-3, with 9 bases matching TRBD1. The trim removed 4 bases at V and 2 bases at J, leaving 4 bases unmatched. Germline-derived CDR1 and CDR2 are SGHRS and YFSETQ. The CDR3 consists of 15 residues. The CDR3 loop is CASSTDRGPGNTIYF. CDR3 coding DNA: TGCGCCAGCAGCACGGACAGGGGACCTGGAAACACCATATATTTT.

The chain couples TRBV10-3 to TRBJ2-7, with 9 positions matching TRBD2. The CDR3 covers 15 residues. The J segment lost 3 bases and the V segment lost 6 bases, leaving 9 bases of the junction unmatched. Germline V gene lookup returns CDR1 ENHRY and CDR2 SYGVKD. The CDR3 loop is CAIRTSSGDRYEQYF. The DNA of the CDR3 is TGTGCCATCAGGACATCTAGCGGGGACCGCTACGAGCAGTACTTC.

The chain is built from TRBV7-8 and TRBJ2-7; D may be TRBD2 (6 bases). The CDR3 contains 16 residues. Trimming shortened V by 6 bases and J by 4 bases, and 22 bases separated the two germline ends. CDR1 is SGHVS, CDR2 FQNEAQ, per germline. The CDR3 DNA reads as TGTGCCAGCAGAAGGGCGGTCGCGCGGGGCCTATACGAGCAGTACTTC. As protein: CASRRAVARGLYEQYF.

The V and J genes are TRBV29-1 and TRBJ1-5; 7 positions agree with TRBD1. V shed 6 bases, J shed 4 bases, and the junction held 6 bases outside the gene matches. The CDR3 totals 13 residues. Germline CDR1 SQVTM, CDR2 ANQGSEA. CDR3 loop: CSVGQDQNQPQHF. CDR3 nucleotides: TGCAGCGTCGGACAGGACCAAAATCAGCCCCAGCATTTT. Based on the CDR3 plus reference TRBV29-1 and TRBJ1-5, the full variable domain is SAVISQKPSRDICQRGTSLTIQCQVDSQVTMMFWYRQQPGQSLTLIATANQGSEATYESGFVIDKFPISRPNLTFSTLTVSNMSPEDSSIYLCSVGQDQNQPQHFGDGTRLSIL.

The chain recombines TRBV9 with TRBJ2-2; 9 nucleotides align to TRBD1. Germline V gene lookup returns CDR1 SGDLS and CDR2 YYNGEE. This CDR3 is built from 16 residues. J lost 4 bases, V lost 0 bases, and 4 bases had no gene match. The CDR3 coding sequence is TGTGCCAGCAGCGTAGGGACAGGGGCAATCACCGGGGAGCTGTTTTTT. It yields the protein CASSVGTGAITGELFF.

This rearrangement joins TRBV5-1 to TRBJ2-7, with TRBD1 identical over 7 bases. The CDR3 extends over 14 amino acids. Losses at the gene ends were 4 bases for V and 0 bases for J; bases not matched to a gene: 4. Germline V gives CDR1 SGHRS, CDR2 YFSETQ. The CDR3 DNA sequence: TGCGCCAGCAGCACGGGACAGACCTCCTACGAGCAGTACTTC. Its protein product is CASSTGQTSYEQYF.

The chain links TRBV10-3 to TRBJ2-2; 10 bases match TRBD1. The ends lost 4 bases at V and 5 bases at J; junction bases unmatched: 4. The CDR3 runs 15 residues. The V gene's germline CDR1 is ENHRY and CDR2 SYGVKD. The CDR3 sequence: CAISVGTGVTGELFF. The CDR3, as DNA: TGTGCCATCAGTGTCGGGACAGGGGTGACCGGGGAGCTGTTTTTT.

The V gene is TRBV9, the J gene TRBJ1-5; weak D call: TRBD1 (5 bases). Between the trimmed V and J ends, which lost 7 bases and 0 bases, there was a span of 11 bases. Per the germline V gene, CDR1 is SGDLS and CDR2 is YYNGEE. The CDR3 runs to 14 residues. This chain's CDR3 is CASGDSYSNQPQHF. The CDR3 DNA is TGTGCCAGCGGCGACAGTTATAGCAATCAGCCCCAGCATTTT.